A single sample is the source of the 10 T cell receptor beta chains below, sequenced in a study of shared clonotypes between healthy human individuals (dated by TCRdb to the early 2020s). The library came from the immunoSEQ multiplex PCR assay. TCRdb carries this immuneACCESS record with in-frame sequences only. Its versions omit some clonotypes, under half of them owing to an unresolved V gene in the studies checked, with the rest unexplained. This sample has roughly 640,000 clones in its table, and about 96% of those were observed once. The ten largest clones represent around 0.06% of the sample. Material for sequencing was naive CD4+ T cells sorted from blood. This specimen's cell subset or site label, interpreted: CD45RA+ positively selected. These receptors were obtained from a woman aged 30 to 39 in good health.

V usage is TRBV6-1 and J usage is TRBJ1-5, with no clear D. The ends were cut back, 0 bases at V and 6 bases at J, with 12 bases in the middle. The CDR3 covers 15 residues. CDR1 is MNHNS, CDR2 SASEGT, per germline. CDR3 coding DNA: TGTGCCAGCAGTGAAGCGCTAGGCCTCTTTCAGCCCCAGCATTTT. Translation: CASSEALGLFQPQHF.

Only one count was recorded for this clone. The CDR3: CASSLTFYGPGTEAFF. CDR3 bases: TGTGCCAGCAGTTTAACCTTCTACGGACCTGGGACTGAAGCTTTCTTT. J is TRBJ1-1 and V is TRBV28; no clear D gene. Trimming removed 2 bases from V and 5 bases from J, with 18 bases in between. Germline CDR1 is MDHEN and CDR2 is SYDVKM. The CDR3 contains 16 residues.

The chain couples TRBV6-5 to TRBJ2-7; 10 nucleotides line up with TRBD2. V shed 2 bases, J shed 1 base, and the junction held 2 bases outside the gene matches. Germline CDR1 is MNHEY and CDR2 is SVGAGI. The CDR3 extends over 15 amino acids. In nucleotides, the CDR3 is TGTGCCAGCAGTTACCGGACTAGCGGATCCTACGAGCAGTACTTC. Residues: CASSYRTSGSYEQYF.

The chain links TRBV18 to TRBJ1-5; D is perhaps TRBD1 (6 bases). Germline V gene lookup returns CDR1 KGHSH and CDR2 LQKENI. Trimming cost V 6 bases and J 3 bases, with 12 bases left between them. The length of the CDR3 is 14 residues. For the CDR3, the DNA is TGTGCCAGCTCGTCCCGGGACAACAATCAGCCCCAGCATTTT. It yields the protein CASSSRDNNQPQHF.

The V call is TRBV29-1, the J call TRBJ2-3, with D possibly TRBD2 on 5 matching bases. From germline, CDR1 is SQVTM and CDR2 ANQGSEA. V dropped 2 bases and J dropped 1 base, with 10 bases sitting between them. The CDR3 has 14 residues. In DNA form, the CDR3 reads TGCAGCGTTGAAACTAGGTCCGGCACAGATACGCAGTATTTT. This codes for CSVETRSGTDTQYF.

The chain recombines TRBV6-1 with TRBJ1-1; D gene ambiguous. Trimming shortened V by 2 bases and J by 4 bases, and 11 bases separated the two germline ends. The CDR3 is made up of 14 amino acids. Germline V gene sequence: CDR1 MNHNS, CDR2 SASEGT. The CDR3 DNA follows: TGTGCCAGCAGTGAATATGTAGGGATCACTGAAGCTTTCTTT. This translates into CASSEYVGITEAFF.

For the CDR3, the DNA is TGCGCCAGCAGAAACACAGACACCGGGGAGCTGTTTTTT. Translating it yields CASRNTDTGELFF. This sequence joins TRBV5-1 and TRBJ2-2; D is uncertain. The CDR3 covers 13 residues. The germline CDR1 and CDR2 sequences are SGHRS and YFSETQ. The V end was cut by 5 bases, the J end by 3 bases, with 8 bases between. Drawing the rest from reference TRBV5-1 and TRBJ2-2, the complete variable domain is KAGVTQTPRYLIKTRGQQVTLSCSPISGHRSVSWYQQTPGQGLQFLFEYFSETQRNKGNFPGRFSGRQFSNSRSEMNVSTLELGDSALYLCASRNTDTGELFFGEGSRLTVL.

The chain employs TRBV7-3 and TRBJ2-3; 8 nucleotides align to TRBD2. Looked up from germline, CDR1 is SGHTA and CDR2 is FQGTGA. J lost 7 bases, V lost 5 bases, and 11 bases had no gene match. The CDR3 consists of 15 residues. The CDR3 sequence is CASSLLAATLNTQYF. The CDR3 bases are TGTGCCAGCAGCCTACTAGCGGCCACATTAAATACGCAGTATTTT.

The DNA of the CDR3 is TGTGCCAGCTCACGGACTAGCGGGAGTGGAGAGACCCAGTACTTC. Protein product: CASSRTSGSGETQYF. The rearrangement joins TRBV18 to TRBJ2-5, with 13 bases fitting TRBD2. Losses at the gene ends were 4 bases for V and 4 bases for J; bases not matched to a gene: 3. There are 15 residues in the CDR3. The germline CDR1 and CDR2 sequences are KGHSH and LQKENI.

J is TRBJ2-3 and V is TRBV5-1; 7 positions agree with TRBD2. The CDR3 extends over 14 amino acids. V lost 6 bases and J lost 3; bases outside the gene matches: 7. CDR1 is SGHRS and CDR2 is YFSETQ in the germline V gene. CDR3 sequence reads: CASTSPGLTDTQYF. CDR3 nucleotides: TGCGCCAGCACATCTCCGGGACTAACAGATACGCAGTATTTT.